Described below is a single TCR beta chain sequence and its context. Its antigen is unknown. Per-base qualities were not stored, and no clone one base away is much larger. Taken from cysteine to phenylalanine, the CDR3 has 14 residues. Of all the DNA, just the CDR3 is kept, 42 bases in frame from base 1. V gives up 4 bases and J gives up 1 base, and the segment between their germline ends measures 9 bases. The germline V gene encodes CDR1 SGDLS and CDR2 YYNGEE. Donors were healthy HIV-negative adults with no recently reported acute infections or vaccinations. Every donor was a Caucasian adult residing in Nashville, Tennessee, USA. CD4+ T cells were enriched by magnetic negative selection, after which naive cells were positively selected on CD45RA and the negative fraction was taken as the memory subset. Blood was collected by leukapheresis, and PBMCs were isolated by Ficoll-Histopaque density gradient centrifugation and then cryopreserved in liquid nitrogen vapor phase. Analytical flow cytometry was used to check the purity and quantity of each magnetically sorted T cell population. From each sorted fraction, genomic DNA was isolated and quantified by UV absorbance on a Nanodrop 2000c.

Using the deep immunoSEQ assay, TCR CDR3 regions were amplified from genomic DNA by multiplex PCR. Extracted genomic DNA from each cell subset was spread evenly across all wells of several immunoSEQ 96-well plates, with each plate serving as a replicate. For sorted subsets, about 200 ng genomic DNA, equal to tens of thousands of T cell genomes, was loaded into each replicate PCR. The purified libraries were quantified using a Qubit 3.0 fluorometer, sized with a Bioanalyzer 2100, and then quantified again using the KAPA Library Quantification kit. Every immunoSEQ 96-well plate was sequenced on a separate single-read 150-cycle Illumina NextSeq 550 flow cell. The paper's processing steps were these. The immunoSEQ output contained only junctional sequences without quality scores, so filtering could not match that applied to full-length reads. Sequences were annotated with PyIR, a Python wrapper for IgBLAST v1.9, using IMGT germline references to assign V/J genes and CDR3. Reads were filtered out if the reads had weak V/J assignments (E-value above 1e-6), no CDR3, stop codons, out-of-frame junctions, or ambiguous translated residues. V3J clonotypes were defined by identical inferred V gene, J gene, and CDR3 amino acid sequence. Percentage overlap between repertoires was computed as shared unique clonotypes divided by the size of the smaller repertoire. Three approaches were used to assess repertoire richness: RTK rarefaction, the Chao1 estimator, and Recon v2.1 estimates of unobserved clonotypes. For all TCRbeta clonotypes obtained by the gDNA method from several donors, generation probabilities were computed with OLGA. The table comes from immuneACCESS by way of TCRdb, which keeps in-frame sequences with V and J called. Part of the clones is missing from these tables; in studies checked, under half for an unresolved V gene and the rest for unknown reasons. The DNA was the basis for D and trimming; V, J and clone size are from that table. Across this sample there are roughly 1 million clones, with 65% to 80% seen only once. Around 1.5% of the sample is in the top ten clones.

The record originates from a study of shared clonotypes between healthy human individuals (TCRdb year 2020). Turning to the overall study: Three men and two women, aged 18 to 49 years, made up the cohort. For each donor, three plates each were used for CD4 naive and CD4 memory, two plates were used for CD8 naive, and one plate was used for CD8 memory. The study deeply sequenced blood TCR repertoires of five healthy adults to estimate repertoire size and the extent of clonotype sharing between individuals. Different laboratories and diverse techniques were used to prepare libraries and sequence TCR repertoires, to increase sequencing depth and limit assay-specific biases. Between about 0.94 and 8.9 billion PBMCs per donor were obtained by leukapheresis. The paper as a whole reports these results and caveats: Clonotypes shared by all four sorted-subset donors showed higher generation probabilities than non-shared clonotypes. When a handful of donors were compared, the shared fraction of clonotypes was about 5% for naive CD4, around 3.5% for naive CD8, 2.3% for memory CD4, and roughly 0.4% for memory CD8. Incomplete sequencing was indicated by rarefaction of sorted-subset datasets, despite the large sequencing depth. Sampling was limited to blood, and TCR repertoires in tissue likely differ from TCR repertoires in blood. The genetic and exposure-history diversity represented was limited by the small number of donors. Pairwise subsampling indicated that sequencing depth was expected to affect the degree of clonotype sharing among donors. Naive subsets generally had larger estimated clonotype richness than memory subsets.

The receptor comes from a man aged 18 to 29 in good health. The V gene is TRBV9 and the J gene is TRBJ1-5, with the D segment identity uncertain. The sequenced sample was memory CD4+ T cells sorted from blood. Interpreted using the paper, the cell subset or site label stands for: CD45RA-negative fraction. The DNA sequence is given as TGTGCCAGCAGCCCCGGCCCCAGCAATCAGCCCCAGCATTTT. It specifies CASSPGPSNQPQHF.